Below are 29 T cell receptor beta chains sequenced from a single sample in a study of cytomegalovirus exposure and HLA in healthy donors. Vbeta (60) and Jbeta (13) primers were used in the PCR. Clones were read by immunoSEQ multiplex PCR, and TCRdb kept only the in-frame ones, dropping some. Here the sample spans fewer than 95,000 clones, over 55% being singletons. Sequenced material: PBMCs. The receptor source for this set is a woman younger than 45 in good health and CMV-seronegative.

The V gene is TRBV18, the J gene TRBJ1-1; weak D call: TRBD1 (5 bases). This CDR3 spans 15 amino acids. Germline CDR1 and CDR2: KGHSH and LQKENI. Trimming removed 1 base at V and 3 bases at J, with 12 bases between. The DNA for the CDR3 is TGTGCCAGCTCACCACTAAGGGGTTTAGACACTGAAGCTTTCTTT. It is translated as CASSPLRGLDTEAFF.

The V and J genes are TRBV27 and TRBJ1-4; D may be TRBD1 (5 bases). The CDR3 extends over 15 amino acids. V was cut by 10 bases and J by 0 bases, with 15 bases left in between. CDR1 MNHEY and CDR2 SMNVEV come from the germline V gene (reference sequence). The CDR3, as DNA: TGTGCCACCGGGGACTACCGTGCAACTAATGAAAAACTGTTTTTT. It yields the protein CATGDYRATNEKLFF.

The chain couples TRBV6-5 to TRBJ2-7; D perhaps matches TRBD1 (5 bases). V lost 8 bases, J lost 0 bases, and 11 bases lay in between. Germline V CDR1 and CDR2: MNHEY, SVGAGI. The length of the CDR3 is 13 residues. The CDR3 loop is CASSRQSSYEQYF. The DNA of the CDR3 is TGTGCCAGCTCGCGACAGAGCTCCTACGAGCAGTACTTC.

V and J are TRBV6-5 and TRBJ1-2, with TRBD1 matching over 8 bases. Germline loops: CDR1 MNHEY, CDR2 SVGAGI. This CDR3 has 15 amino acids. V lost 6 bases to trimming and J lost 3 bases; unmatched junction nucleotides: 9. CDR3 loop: CASRQDRGLDYGYTF. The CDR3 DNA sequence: TGTGCCAGCAGACAAGACAGGGGTTTAGACTATGGCTACACCTTC.

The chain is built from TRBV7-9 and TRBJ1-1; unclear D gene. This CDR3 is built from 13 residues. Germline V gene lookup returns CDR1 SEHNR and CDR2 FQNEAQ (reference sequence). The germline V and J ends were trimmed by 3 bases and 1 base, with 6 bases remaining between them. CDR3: CASSFSGNTEAFF. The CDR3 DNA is TGTGCCAGCAGCTTTTCAGGGAACACTGAAGCTTTCTTT.

This CDR3 is CASSLGALAAHTDTQYF. The CDR3, as DNA: TGTGCCAGCAGCTTAGGCGCGCTAGCGGCCCACACAGATACGCAGTATTTT. The gene calls are TRBV7-9 and TRBJ2-3; TRBD2 matches 7 bases. The CDR3 totals 17 residues. CDR1 SEHNR and CDR2 FQNEAQ come from the germline V gene (reference sequence). With V trimmed by 1 base and J by 2 bases, 9 bases remained unmatched.

The CDR3 DNA is TGCAGCGTTGAAGGACAATACACAGATACGCAGTATTTT. Its translation is CSVEGQYTDTQYF. The rearrangement uses TRBV29-1 and TRBJ2-3, with D unclear. The CDR3 consists of 13 residues. In germline, CDR1 is SQVTM, CDR2 ANQGSEA. V lost 1 base and J 2 bases, leaving 7 bases between the germline ends.

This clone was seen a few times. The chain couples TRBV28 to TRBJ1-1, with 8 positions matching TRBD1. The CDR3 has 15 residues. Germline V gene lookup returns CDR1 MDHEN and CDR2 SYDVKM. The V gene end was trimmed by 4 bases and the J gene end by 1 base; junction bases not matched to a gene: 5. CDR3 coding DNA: TGTGCCAGCAGTTCAGGGGGCGCCGGGAACACTGAAGCTTTCTTT. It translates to CASSSGGAGNTEAFF.

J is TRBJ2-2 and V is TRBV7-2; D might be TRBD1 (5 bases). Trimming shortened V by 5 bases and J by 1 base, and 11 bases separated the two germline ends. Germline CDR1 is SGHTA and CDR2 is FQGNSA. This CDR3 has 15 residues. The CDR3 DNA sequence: TGTGCCAGCAGCAGACGCAGGGAGAACACCGGGGAGCTGTTTTTT. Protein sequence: CASSRRRENTGELFF.

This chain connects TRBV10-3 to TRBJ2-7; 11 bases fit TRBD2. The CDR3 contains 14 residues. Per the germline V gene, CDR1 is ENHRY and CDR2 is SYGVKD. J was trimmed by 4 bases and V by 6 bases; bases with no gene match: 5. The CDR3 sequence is CAIRPGLAEYEQYF. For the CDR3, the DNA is TGTGCCATCAGGCCGGGACTAGCGGAATACGAGCAGTACTTC.

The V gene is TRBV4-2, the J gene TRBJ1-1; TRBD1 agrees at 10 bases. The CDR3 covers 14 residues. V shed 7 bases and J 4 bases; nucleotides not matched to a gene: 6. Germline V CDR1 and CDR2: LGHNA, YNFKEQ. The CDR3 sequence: CASTDRGLGTEAFF. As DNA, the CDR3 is TGTGCCAGCACAGACAGGGGGCTGGGCACTGAAGCTTTCTTT.

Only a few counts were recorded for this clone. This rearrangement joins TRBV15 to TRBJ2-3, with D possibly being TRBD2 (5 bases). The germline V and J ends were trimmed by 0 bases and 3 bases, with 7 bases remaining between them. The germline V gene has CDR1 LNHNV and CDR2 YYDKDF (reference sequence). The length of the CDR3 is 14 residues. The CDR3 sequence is CATSRDRETDTQYF. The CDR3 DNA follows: TGTGCCACCAGCAGAGATCGGGAAACAGATACGCAGTATTTT.

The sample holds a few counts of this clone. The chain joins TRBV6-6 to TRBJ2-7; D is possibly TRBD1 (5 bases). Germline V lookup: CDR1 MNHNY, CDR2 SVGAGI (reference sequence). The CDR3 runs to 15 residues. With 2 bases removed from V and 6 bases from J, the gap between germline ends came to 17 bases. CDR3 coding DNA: TGTGCCAGCAGTTACCCCTCGACAGCAAGGGCCGAGCAGTACTTC. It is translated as CASSYPSTARAEQYF.

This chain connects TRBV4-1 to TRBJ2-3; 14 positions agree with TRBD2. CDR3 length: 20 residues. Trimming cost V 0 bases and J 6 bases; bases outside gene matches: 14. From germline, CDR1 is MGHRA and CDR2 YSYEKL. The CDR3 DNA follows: TGCGCCAGCAGCCAAGAAAGGACTAGCGGGGGGCCCATTGCAATGGATACGCAGTATTTT. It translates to CASSQERTSGGPIAMDTQYF.

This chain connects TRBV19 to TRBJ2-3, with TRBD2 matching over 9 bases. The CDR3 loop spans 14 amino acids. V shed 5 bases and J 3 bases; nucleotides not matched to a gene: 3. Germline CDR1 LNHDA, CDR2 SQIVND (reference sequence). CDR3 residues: CASSLGLATDTQYF. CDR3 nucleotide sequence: TGTGCCAGTAGTCTGGGACTAGCAACAGATACGCAGTATTTT.

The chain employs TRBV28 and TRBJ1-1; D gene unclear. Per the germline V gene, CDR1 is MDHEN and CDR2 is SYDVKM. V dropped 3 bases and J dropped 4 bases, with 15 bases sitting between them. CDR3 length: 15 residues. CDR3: CASSFLAARSTEAFF. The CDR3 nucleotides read TGTGCCAGCAGTTTCCTGGCGGCGCGGAGCACTGAAGCTTTCTTT.

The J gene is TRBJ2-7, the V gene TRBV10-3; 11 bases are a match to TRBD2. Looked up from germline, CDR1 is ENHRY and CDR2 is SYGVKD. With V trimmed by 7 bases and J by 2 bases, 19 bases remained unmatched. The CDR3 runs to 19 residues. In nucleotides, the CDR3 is TGTGCCATCACCCGAATTCTTACTAGCGGGAGATGGGTCACCTACGAGCAGTACTTC. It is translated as CAITRILTSGRWVTYEQYF.

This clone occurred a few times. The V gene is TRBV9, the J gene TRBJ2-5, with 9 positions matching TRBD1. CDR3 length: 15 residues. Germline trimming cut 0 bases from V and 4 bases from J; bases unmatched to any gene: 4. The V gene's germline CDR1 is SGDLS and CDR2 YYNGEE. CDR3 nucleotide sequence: TGTGCCAGCAGCGTAGACAGGGGGCGATCAGAGACCCAGTACTTC. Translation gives CASSVDRGRSETQYF.

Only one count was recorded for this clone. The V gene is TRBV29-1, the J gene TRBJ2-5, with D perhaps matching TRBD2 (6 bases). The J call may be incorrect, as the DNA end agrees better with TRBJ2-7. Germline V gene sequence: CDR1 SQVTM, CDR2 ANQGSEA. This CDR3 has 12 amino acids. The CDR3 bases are TGCAGCTTCAGGGACTCCCGTTACGAGCAGTACTTC. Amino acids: CSFRDSRYEQYF.

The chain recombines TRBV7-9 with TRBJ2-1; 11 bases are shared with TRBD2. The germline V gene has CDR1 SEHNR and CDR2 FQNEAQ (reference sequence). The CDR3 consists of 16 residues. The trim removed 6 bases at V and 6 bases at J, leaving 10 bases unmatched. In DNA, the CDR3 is TGTGCCAGCAGTCGCCCGGGACTAGCGGAGCTCAATGAGCAGTTCTTC. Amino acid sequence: CASSRPGLAELNEQFF.

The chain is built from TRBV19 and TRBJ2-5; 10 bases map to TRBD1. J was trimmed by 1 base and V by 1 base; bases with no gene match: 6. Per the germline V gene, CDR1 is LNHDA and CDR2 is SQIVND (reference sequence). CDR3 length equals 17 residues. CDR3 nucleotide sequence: TGTGCCAGTAGTATAGTGGGGACAGGGGCCATCCAAGAGACCCAGTACTTC. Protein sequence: CASSIVGTGAIQETQYF.

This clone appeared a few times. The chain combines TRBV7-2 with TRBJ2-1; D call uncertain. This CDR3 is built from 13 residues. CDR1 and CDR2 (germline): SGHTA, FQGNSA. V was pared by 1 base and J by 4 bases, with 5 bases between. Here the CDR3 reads CASSLVPYNEQFF. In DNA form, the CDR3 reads TGTGCCAGCAGCTTAGTTCCGTACAATGAGCAGTTCTTC.

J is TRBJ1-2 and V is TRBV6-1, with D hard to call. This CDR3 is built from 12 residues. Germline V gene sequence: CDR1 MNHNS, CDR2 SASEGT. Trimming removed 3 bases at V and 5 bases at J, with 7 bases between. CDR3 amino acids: CASSDSEYGYTF. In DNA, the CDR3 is TGTGCCAGCAGTGATTCCGAGTATGGCTACACCTTC.

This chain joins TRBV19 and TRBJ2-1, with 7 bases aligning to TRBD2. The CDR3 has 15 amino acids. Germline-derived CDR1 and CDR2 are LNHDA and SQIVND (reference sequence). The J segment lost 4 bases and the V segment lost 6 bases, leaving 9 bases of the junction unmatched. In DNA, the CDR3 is TGTGCCAGTAGACGGGGGGAAGCGTATTACAATGAGCAGTTCTTC. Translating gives CASRRGEAYYNEQFF. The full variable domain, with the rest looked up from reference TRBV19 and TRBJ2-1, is DGGITQSPKYLFRKEGQNVTLSCEQNLNHDAMYWYRQDPGQGLRLIYYSQIVNDFQKGDIAEGYSVSREKKESFPLTVTSAQKNPTAFYLCASRRGEAYYNEQFFGPGTRLTVL.

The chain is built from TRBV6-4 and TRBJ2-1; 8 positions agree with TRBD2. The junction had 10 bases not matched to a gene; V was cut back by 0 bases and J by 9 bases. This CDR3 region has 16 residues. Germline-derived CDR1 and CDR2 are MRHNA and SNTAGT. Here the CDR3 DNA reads TGTGCCAGCAGTGACTCTTTCGGCGGGAGGTTTAGTGAGCAGTTCTTC. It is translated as CASSDSFGGRFSEQFF.

CDR3 in amino acids: CASSQVGTSGGSYEQYF. The CDR3 DNA follows: TGCGCCAGCAGCCAAGTGGGGACTAGCGGGGGTTCCTACGAGCAGTACTTC. V and J are TRBV4-1 and TRBJ2-7, with 14 bases that match TRBD2. This CDR3 has 17 residues. J was trimmed by 1 base and V by 1 base; bases with no gene match: 3. Germline CDR1 reads MGHRA; CDR2 reads YSYEKL.

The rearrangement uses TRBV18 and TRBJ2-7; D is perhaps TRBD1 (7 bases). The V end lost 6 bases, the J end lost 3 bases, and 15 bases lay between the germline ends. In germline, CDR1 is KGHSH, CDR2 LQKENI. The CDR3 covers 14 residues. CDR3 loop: CASSGGAGGYEQYF. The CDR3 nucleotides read TGTGCCAGCTCGGGCGGGGCAGGGGGCTACGAGCAGTACTTC. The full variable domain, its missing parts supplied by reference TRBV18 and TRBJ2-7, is NAGVMQNPRHLVRRRGQEARLRCSPMKGHSHVYWYRQLPEEGLKFMVYLQKENIIDESGMPKERFSAEFPKEGPSILRIQQVVRGDSAAYFCASSGGAGGYEQYFGPGTRLTVT.

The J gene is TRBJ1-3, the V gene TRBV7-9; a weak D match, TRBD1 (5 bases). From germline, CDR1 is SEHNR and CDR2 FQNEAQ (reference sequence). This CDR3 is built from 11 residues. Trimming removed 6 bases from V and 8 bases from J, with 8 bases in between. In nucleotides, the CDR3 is TGTGCCAGCAGTTCCAGGGACACCATATATTTT. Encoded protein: CASSSRDTIYF.

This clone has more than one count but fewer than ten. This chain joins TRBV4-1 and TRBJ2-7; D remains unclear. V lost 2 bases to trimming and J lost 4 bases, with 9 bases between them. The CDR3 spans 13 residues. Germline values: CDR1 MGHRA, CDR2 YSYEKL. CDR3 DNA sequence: TGCGCCAGCAGCCAACGACTTACTTACGAGCAGTACTTC. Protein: CASSQRLTYEQYF.